The clone carrying this TCR beta chain has a count of ten or more. On the day of bone marrow donation, the related graft donor provided peripheral blood. The assay was immunoSEQ multiplex PCR, and TCRdb's table has in-frame clones only and misses some. The sample contains 20,000 to 25,000 clones, none of them singletons. This entry comes from a study of T cells after posttransplantation cyclophosphamide. V lost 0 bases to trimming and J lost 0 bases, with 4 bases between them. This CDR3 is 14 amino acids long. Germline V CDR1 and CDR2: SGHDT, YYEEEE. The sequenced sample was PBMCs. The J gene is TRBJ1-3, the V gene TRBV5-6; D is unclear. The TCR was taken from a woman aged 60-70 years in good health, CMV-negative, and a related stem cell transplant donor. CDR3 sequence: CASSLGLSGNTIYF. The DNA of the CDR3 is TGTGCCAGCAGCTTGGGGCTCTCTGGAAACACCATATATTTT.